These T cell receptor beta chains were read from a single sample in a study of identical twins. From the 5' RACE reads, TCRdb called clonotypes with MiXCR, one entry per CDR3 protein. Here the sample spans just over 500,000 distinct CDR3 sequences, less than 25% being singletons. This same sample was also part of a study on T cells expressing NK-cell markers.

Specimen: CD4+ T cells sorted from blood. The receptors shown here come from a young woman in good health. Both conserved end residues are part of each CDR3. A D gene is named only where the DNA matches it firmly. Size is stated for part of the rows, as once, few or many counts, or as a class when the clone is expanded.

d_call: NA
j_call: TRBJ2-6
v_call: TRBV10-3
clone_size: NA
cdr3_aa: CAIGSGGAGANVLTF
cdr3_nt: TGTGCCATCGGGTCTGGCGGTGCTGGGGCCAACGTCCTGACTTTC

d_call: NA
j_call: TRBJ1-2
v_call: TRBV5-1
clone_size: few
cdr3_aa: CASSLGRKDYGYTF
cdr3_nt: TGCGCCAGCAGCTTGGGGCGGAAGGACTATGGCTACACCTTC

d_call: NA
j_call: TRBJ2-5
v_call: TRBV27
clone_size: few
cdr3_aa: CASAPGGAAGETQYF
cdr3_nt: TGTGCCAGCGCCCCTGGGGGGGCGGCAGGAGAGACCCAGTACTTC

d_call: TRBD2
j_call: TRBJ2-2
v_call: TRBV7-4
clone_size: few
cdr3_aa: CASSIQRGSGELFF
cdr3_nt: TGTGCCAGCAGCATTCAGCGGGGGAGCGGGGAGCTGTTTTTT

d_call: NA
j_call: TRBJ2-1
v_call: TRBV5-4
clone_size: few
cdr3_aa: CASSARNNEQFF
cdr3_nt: TGTGCCAGCAGCGCAAGAAACAATGAGCAGTTCTTC

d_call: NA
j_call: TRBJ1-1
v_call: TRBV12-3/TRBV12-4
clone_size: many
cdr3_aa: CASIRGEVVTEAFF
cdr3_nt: TGTGCCAGCATTCGGGGGGAAGTGGTCACTGAAGCTTTCTTT

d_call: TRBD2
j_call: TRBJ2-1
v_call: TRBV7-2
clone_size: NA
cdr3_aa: CASTPLAGLHEQFF
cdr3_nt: TGTGCCAGCACCCCACTAGCGGGACTACACGAGCAGTTCTTC

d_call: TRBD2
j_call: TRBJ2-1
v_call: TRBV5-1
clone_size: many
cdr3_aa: CASSLTSGTYNEQFF
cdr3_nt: TGCGCCAGCAGCTTGACTAGCGGGACCTACAATGAGCAGTTCTTC

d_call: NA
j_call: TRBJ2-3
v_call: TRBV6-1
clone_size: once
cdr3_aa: CASKLDGRATQYF
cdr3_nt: TGTGCCAGCAAACTGGACGGAAGGGCTACGCAGTATTTT

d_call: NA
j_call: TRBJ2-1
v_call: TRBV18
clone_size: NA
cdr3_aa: CATRQGLSDNEQFF
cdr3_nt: TGTGCCACCCGTCAGGGGTTGTCAGACAATGAGCAGTTCTTC

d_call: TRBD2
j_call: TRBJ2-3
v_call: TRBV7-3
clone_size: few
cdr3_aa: CASSSRGGDTDTQYF
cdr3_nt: TGTGCCAGCAGCTCCCGCGGGGGAGACACAGATACGCAGTATTTT

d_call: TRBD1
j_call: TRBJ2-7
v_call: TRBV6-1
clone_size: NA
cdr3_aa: CAAFRDRAFGEQYF
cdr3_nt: TGTGCCGCATTCCGGGACAGGGCTTTTGGCGAGCAGTACTTC

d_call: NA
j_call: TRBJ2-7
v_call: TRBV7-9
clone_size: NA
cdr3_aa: CASSLKGPHEQYF
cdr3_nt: TGTGCCAGCAGCCTTAAGGGTCCCCACGAGCAGTACTTC

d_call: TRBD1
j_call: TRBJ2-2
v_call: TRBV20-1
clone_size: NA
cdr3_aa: CSARDRRQGVSRELFF
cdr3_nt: TGCAGTGCTAGAGATAGGCGACAGGGGGTGTCCCGGGAGCTGTTTTTT

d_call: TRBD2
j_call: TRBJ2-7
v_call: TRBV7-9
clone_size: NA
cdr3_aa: CASRNSGTSGSYEQYF
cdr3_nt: TGTGCCAGCAGGAATTCCGGGACTAGCGGCTCCTACGAGCAGTACTTC

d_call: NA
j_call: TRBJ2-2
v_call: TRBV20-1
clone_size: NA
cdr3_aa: CTLSAENTGELFF
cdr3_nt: TGTACCCTGTCAGCGGAGAACACCGGGGAGCTGTTTTTT

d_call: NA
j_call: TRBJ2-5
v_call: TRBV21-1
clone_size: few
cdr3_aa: CASSKGGAAETQYF
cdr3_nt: TGTGCCAGCAGCAAAGGGGGGGCCGCAGAGACCCAGTACTTC

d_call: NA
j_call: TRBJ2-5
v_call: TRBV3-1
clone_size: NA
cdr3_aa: CASLLQNQETQYF
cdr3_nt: TGTGCCAGCCTCTTACAAAACCAAGAGACCCAGTACTTC

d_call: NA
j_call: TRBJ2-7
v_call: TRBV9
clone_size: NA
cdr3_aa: CASSEGPGADYEQYF
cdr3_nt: TGTGCCAGCAGCGAGGGCCCGGGCGCGGACTACGAGCAGTACTTC

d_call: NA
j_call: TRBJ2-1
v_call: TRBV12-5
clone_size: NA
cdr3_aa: CASGFIEGREQFF
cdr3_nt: TGTGCTAGTGGTTTTATTGAGGGCCGCGAGCAGTTCTTC

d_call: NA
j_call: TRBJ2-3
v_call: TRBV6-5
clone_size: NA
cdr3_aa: CASRWGSTQYF
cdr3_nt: TGTGCCAGCAGGTGGGGAAGTACGCAGTATTTT

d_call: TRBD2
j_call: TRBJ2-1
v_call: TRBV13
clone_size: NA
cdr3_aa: CASSSTSGGAYNEQFF
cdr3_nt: TGTGCCAGCAGCTCCACTAGCGGGGGGGCCTACAATGAGCAGTTCTTC

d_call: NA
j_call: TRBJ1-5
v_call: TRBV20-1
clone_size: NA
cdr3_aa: CSANQGFGQPQHF
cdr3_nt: TGCAGTGCTAATCAGGGGTTCGGTCAGCCCCAGCATTTT

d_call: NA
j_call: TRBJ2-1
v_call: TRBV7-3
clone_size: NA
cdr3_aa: CASSSSSPSSYNEQFF
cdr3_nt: TGTGCCAGCAGCTCCAGTAGTCCTAGCTCCTACAATGAGCAGTTCTTC

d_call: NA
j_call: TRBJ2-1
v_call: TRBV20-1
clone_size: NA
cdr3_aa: CSAGGGGGRLGNEQFF
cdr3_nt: TGCAGTGCTGGAGGGGGGGGCGGACGTTTAGGGAATGAGCAGTTCTTC

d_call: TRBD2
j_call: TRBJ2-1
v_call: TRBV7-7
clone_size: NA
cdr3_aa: CASSLGSGGDNEQFF
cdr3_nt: TGTGCTAGCAGCTTAGGGAGCGGGGGGGACAATGAGCAGTTCTTC

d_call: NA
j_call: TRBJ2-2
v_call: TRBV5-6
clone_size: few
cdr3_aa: CASNRIGAGTGELFF
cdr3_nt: TGTGCCAGCAACCGAATCGGGGCGGGGACAGGGGAGCTGTTTTTT

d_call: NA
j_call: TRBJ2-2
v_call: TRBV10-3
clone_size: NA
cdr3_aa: CATAAFTGELFF
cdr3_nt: TGTGCCACAGCGGCCTTCACCGGGGAGCTGTTTTTT

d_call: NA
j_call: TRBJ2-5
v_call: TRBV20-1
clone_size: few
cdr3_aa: CSALIGETQYF
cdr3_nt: TGCAGTGCCCTTATCGGGGAGACCCAGTACTTC

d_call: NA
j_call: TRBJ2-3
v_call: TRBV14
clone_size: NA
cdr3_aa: CASSQVTARSTDTQYF
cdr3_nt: TGTGCCAGCAGCCAAGTAACGGCTAGGAGCACAGATACGCAGTATTTT

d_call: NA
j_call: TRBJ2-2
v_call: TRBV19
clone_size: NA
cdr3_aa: CASRRGGPHTGELFF
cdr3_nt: TGTGCCAGTAGGCGCGGGGGCCCGCACACCGGGGAGCTGTTTTTT

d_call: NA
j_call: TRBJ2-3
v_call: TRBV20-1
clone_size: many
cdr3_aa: CSASVSTSTDTQYF
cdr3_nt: TGCAGTGCTAGCGTGTCCACTAGCACAGATACGCAGTATTTT

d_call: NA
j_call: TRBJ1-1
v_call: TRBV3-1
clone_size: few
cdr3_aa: CASSQDNPHPFF
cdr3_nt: TGTGCCAGCAGCCAAGATAACCCCCACCCTTTCTTT

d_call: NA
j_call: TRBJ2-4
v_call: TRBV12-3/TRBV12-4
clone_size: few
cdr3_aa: CASSFSSLNIQYF
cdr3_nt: TGTGCCAGCAGTTTTTCTAGCCTAAACATTCAGTACTTC

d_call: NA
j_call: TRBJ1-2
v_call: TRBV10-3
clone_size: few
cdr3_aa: CAIQQVYGYTF
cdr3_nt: TGTGCCATTCAACAGGTCTATGGCTACACCTTC

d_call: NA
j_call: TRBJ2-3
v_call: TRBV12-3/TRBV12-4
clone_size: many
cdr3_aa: CASAPGRTDTQYF
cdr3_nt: TGTGCCAGCGCCCCAGGGAGGACAGATACGCAGTATTTT

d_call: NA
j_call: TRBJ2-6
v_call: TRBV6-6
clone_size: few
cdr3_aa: CASSLTVFSGANVLTF
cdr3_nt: TGTGCCAGCAGTCTAACAGTGTTCTCTGGGGCCAACGTCCTGACTTTC